This TCR beta chain was recorded in a study of CD8 T cells in ankylosing spondylitis. TCRdb re-called the 5' RACE reads through MiXCR, storing one row per CDR3 protein. The profile covers about 350,000 distinct CDR3 sequences, with around 20% appearing a single time and under 15% taken by the ten largest. The V and J ends lost 8 bases and 10 bases respectively, with 26 bases between them. This CDR3 region has 14 residues. Per germline, CDR1 SQVTM and CDR2 ANQGSEA. Sequenced sample: blood, either unsorted or a sorted T cell fraction (not recorded which). The TCR comes from a male donor with ankylosing spondylitis or in good health (not recorded which). The chain has TRBV29-1 and TRBJ1-1; D may be TRBD1 (6 bases). Here the CDR3 reads CSPLNRGPMGLAFF. CDR3 nucleotides: TGCAGCCCCCTTAATCGGGGGCCAATGGGTCTAGCTTTCTTT.